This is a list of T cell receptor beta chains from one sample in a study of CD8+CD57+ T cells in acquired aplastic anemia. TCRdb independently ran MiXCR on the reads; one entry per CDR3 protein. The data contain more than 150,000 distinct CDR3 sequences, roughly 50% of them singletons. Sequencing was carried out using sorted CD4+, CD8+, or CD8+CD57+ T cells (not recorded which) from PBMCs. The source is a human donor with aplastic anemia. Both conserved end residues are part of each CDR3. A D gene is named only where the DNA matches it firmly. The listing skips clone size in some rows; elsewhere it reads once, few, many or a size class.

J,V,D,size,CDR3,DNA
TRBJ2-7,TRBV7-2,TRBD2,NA,CASSPQAGDSYEQYF,TGTGCCAGCAGCCCCCAAGCGGGGGACTCCTACGAGCAGTACTTC
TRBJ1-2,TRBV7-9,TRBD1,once,CASSSHGTGNGFTF,TGTGCCAGCAGCTCCCATGGGACAGGGAATGGCTTCACCTTC
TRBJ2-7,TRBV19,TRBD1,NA,CASSRGQGISYEQYF,TGTGCCAGTAGCCGAGGACAGGGGATTTCGTACGAGCAGTACTTC
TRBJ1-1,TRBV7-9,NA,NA,CASSLGWTENTEAFF,TGTGCCAGCAGCTTAGGATGGACAGAGAACACTGAAGCTTTCTTT
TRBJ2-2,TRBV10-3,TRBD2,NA,CAATGTSGITGELFF,TGTGCCGCCACCGGGACTAGCGGAATCACCGGGGAGCTGTTTTTT
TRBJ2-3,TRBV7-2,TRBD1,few,CASRKTGGTDTQYF,TGTGCCAGCAGGAAGACAGGGGGTACAGATACGCAGTATTTT
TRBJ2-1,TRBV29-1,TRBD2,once,CSVVSGSGSFNEQFF,TGCAGCGTTGTTTCCGGCAGCGGGAGCTTCAATGAGCAGTTCTTC
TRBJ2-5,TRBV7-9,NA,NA,CASSLVGGSQETQYF,TGTGCCAGCAGCTTAGTAGGGGGGAGCCAAGAGACCCAGTACTTC
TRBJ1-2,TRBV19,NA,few,CASKGGVPGYTF,TGTGCCAGTAAAGGGGGGGTTCCGGGCTACACCTTC
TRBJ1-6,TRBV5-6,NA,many,CASSLRAVGSPLHF,TGTGCCAGCAGCTTAAGGGCCGTAGGTTCACCCCTCCACTTT
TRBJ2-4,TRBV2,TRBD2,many,CASRDGTSSNIQYF,TGTGCCAGCAGGGACGGGACTAGCAGCAACATTCAGTACTTC
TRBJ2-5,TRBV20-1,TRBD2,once,CSATGLAEVETRYF,TGCAGTGCCACGGGACTAGCGGAAGTGGAGACCCGGTACTTC
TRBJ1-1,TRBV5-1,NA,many,CASIGGGLNTEAFF,TGCGCCAGCATTGGTGGGGGATTGAACACTGAAGCTTTCTTT
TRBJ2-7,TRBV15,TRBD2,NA,CATSRDLPIWPGGSEQYF,TGTGCCACCAGCAGAGATCTTCCAATATGGCCGGGAGGTAGCGAGCAGTACTTC
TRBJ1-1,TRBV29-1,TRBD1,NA,CSGTGTGGKKTEAFF,TGCAGCGGGACCGGGACAGGGGGCAAGAAGACTGAAGCTTTCTTT
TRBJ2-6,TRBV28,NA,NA,CASSRRVTGANVLTF,TGTGCCAGCAGTCGTCGAGTCACTGGGGCCAACGTCCTGACTTTC
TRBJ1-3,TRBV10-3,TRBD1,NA,CAIISTGETRNTIYF,TGTGCCATCATTTCGACAGGGGAGACGCGAAACACCATATATTTT
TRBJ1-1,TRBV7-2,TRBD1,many,CASSLARFGTGTEAFF,TGTGCCAGCAGCTTAGCGAGGTTCGGGACAGGCACTGAAGCTTTCTTT
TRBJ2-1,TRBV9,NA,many,CASSGRTGSSSYNEQFF,TGTGCCAGCAGCGGACGGACTGGGTCCAGCTCCTACAATGAGCAGTTCTTC
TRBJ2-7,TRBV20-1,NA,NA,CSAGRIYEQYF,TGCAGTGCAGGACGGATCTACGAGCAGTACTTC
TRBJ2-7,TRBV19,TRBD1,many,CASSLGQSYEQYF,TGTGCCAGTAGCTTGGGACAGAGCTACGAGCAGTACTTC
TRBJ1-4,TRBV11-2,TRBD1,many,CASSPGQGPTNEKLFF,TGTGCCAGCAGCCCGGGACAGGGACCAACTAATGAAAAACTGTTTTTT
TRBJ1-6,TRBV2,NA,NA,CASSPTGLPNSPLHF,TGTGCCAGCAGTCCCACAGGGTTGCCTAATTCACCCCTCCACTTT
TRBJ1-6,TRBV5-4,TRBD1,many,CASSMGTGVRNSPLHF,TGTGCCAGCAGCATGGGGACAGGGGTGCGGAATTCACCCCTCCACTTT
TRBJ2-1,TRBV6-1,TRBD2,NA,CASGLAGAWEQFF,TGTGCCAGCGGACTAGCGGGAGCTTGGGAGCAGTTCTTC
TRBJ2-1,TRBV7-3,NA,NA,CASSFSYNEQFF,TGTGCCAGCAGCTTCTCTTACAATGAGCAGTTCTTC
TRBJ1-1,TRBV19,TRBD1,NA,CASRSTGGPNTEAFF,TGTGCCAGTAGGAGTACAGGGGGGCCGAACACTGAAGCTTTCTTT
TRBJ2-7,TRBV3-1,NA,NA,CASSQATHEQYF,TGTGCCAGCAGCCAAGCCACCCACGAGCAGTACTTC
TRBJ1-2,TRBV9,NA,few,CASSANRDGAYGYTF,TGTGCCAGCAGCGCGAACCGGGACGGAGCCTATGGCTACACCTTC
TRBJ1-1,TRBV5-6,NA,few,CASSDPGGIKIEAFF,TGTGCCAGCAGCGACCCGGGGGGTATTAAGATTGAAGCTTTCTTT
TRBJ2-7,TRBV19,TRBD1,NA,CASRTGTGYEQYF,TGTGCCAGTAGAACCGGGACAGGGTACGAGCAGTACTTC
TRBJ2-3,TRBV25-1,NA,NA,CASSEFGDTQYF,TGTGCCAGCAGTGAATTTGGAGATACGCAGTATTTT
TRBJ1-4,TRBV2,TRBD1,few,CASREPGQGLEKLFF,TGTGCCAGCAGAGAACCGGGACAGGGGTTGGAGAAACTGTTTTTT
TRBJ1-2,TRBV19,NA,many,CASTRGGGYGYTF,TGTGCCAGTACCCGTGGGGGGGGCTATGGCTACACCTTC
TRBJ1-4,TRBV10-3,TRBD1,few,CAISESTGGAEKLFF,TGTGCCATCAGTGAGTCCACAGGGGGCGCGGAAAAACTGTTTTTT
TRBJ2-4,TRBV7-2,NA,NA,CASSVFTGSNIQYF,TGTGCCAGCAGTGTCTTTACAGGGTCAAACATTCAGTACTTC
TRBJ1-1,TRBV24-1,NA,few,CATSDSANTEAFF,TGTGCCACCAGTGATTCGGCTAACACTGAAGCTTTCTTT
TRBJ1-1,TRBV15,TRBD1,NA,CATSRTGTGASNTEAFF,TGTGCCACCAGCAGAACCGGGACAGGGGCCAGTAACACTGAAGCTTTCTTT
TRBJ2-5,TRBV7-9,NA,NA,CASSLPGVGQETQYF,TGTGCCAGCAGCTTACCAGGGGTAGGGCAAGAGACCCAGTACTTC
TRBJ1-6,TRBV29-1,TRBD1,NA,CSVDCTGGLRSPLHF,TGCAGCGTTGACTGCACAGGGGGCTTAAGGTCACCCCTCCACTTT
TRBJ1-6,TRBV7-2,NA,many,CASTPAGGVDSPLHF,TGTGCCAGCACCCCCGCGGGGGGTGTGGATTCACCCCTCCACTTT
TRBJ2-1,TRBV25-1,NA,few,CASSGGYEQFF,TGTGCCAGCAGTGGCGGGTATGAGCAGTTCTTC
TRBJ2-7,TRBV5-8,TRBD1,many,CASSLQGNNEQYF,TGTGCCAGCAGCCTACAGGGGAACAACGAGCAGTACTTC
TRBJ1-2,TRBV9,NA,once,CASSVGGGGYTF,TGTGCCAGCAGCGTAGGTGGGGGCGGCTACACCTTC
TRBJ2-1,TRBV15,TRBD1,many,CATSKQGARNEQFF,TGTGCCACCAGCAAACAGGGGGCGAGAAATGAGCAGTTCTTC
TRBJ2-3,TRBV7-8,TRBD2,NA,CASSSLLAGVSTDTQYF,TGTGCCAGCAGCTCTTTACTAGCGGGGGTTAGCACAGATACGCAGTATTTT
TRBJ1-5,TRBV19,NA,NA,CASSPDSHSNQPQHF,TGTGCCAGTAGTCCCGACAGCCATAGCAATCAGCCCCAGCATTTT
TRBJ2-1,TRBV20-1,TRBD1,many,CSAREWTGLGEQFF,TGCAGTGCTAGAGAATGGACAGGGCTGGGTGAGCAGTTCTTC
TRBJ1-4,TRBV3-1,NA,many,CASSPPRGGEKLFF,TGTGCCAGCAGCCCCCCGAGGGGAGGGGAAAAACTGTTTTTT
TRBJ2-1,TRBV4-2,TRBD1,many,CASSRTGTGYYNEQFF,TGTGCCAGCAGCCGTACCGGGACAGGGTATTACAATGAGCAGTTCTTC
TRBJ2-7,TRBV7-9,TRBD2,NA,CASSSGRDEQYF,TGTGCCAGCAGCTCGGGGAGGGACGAGCAGTACTTC
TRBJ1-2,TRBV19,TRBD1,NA,CASSLTGVLGYTF,TGTGCCAGTAGTTTGACAGGGGTTCTTGGCTACACCTTC
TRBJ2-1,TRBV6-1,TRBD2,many,CASSRAGGVHEQFF,TGTGCCAGCAGTCGAGCGGGAGGGGTTCATGAGCAGTTCTTC
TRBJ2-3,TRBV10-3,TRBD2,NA,CAISESPGLARTDTQYF,TGTGCCATCAGTGAGTCCCCAGGACTAGCGAGAACAGATACGCAGTATTTT
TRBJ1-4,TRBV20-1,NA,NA,CSARPRGRGNEKLFF,TGCAGTGCTAGACCCCGTGGACGAGGGAATGAAAAACTGTTTTTT
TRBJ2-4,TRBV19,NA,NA,CASSIPLGRGNIQYF,TGTGCCAGTAGTATTCCCTTGGGGCGGGGAAACATTCAGTACTTC
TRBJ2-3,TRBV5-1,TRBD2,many,CASSPAAGGRKTDTQYF,TGCGCCAGCAGCCCCGCGGCGGGCGGGAGAAAGACAGATACGCAGTATTTT